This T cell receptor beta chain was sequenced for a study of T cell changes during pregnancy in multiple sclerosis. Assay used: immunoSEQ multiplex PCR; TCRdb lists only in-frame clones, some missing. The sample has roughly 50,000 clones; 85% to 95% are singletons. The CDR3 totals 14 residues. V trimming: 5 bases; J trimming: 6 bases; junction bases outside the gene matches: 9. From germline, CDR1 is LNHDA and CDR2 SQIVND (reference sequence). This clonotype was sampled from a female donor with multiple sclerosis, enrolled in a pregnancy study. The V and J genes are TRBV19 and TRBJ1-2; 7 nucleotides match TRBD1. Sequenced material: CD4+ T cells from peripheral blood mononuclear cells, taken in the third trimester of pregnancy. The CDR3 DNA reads TGTGCCAGTAGTTTCCGGGACAGAAACGATGGCTACACCTTC. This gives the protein CASSFRDRNDGYTF.